This TCR beta chain stems from a study of T-cell reconstitution after alpha-beta-depleted transplantation in children. Using unique molecular identifiers, the investigators prepared the TCRbeta library. TCRdb fed the PCR reads into MiXCR, producing one record per CDR3 protein. The sample records 300,000 or so distinct CDR3 sequences, 9.9% being singletons. This clonotype was detected only a few times. CDR3 length: 12 amino acids. Germline assignment: CDR1 SEHNR and CDR2 FQNEAQ (reference sequence). Trimming left V 4 bases short and J 7 bases short, with 10 bases between. V and J are TRBV7-9 and TRBJ1-2; D unresolved. The clonotype comes from a human donor who donated a stem cell graft to a child with SCID. The sample consisted of PBMCs from the stem cell graft donor, taken from the stem cell graft. CDR3 sequence (DNA): TGTGCCAGCAGCTACGTATTAGGTGGCTACACCTTC. It specifies CASSYVLGGYTF.